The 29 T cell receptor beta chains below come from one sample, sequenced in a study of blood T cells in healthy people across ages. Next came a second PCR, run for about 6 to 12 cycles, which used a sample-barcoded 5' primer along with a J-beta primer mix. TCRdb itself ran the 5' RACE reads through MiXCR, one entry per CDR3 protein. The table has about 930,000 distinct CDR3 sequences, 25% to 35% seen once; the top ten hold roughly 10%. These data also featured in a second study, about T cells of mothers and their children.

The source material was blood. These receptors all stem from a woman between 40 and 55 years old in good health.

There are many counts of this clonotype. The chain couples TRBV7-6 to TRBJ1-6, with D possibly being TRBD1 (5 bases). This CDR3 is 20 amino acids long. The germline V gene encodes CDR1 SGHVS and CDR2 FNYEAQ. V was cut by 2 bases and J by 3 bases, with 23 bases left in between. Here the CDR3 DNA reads TGTGCCAGCAGCTTAAGGGGAGGACGGTCCGGGGATAACTATAATTCACCCCTCCACTTT. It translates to CASSLRGGRSGDNYNSPLHF. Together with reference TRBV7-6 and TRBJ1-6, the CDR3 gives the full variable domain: GAGVSQSPRYKVTKRGQDVALRCDPISGHVSLYWYRQALGQGPEFLTYFNYEAQQDKSGLPNDRFSAERPEGSISTLTIQRTEQRDSAMYRCASSLRGGRSGDNYNSPLHFGNGTRLTVT.

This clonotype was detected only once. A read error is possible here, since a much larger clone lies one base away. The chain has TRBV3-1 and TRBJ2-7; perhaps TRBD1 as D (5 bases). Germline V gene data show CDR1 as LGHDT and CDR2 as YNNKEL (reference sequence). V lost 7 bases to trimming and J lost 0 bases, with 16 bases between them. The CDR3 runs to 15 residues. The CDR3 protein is CASTHSLGASYEQYF. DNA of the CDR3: TGTGCCAGCACCCACTCCCTTGGGGCCTCCTACGAGCAGTACTTC.

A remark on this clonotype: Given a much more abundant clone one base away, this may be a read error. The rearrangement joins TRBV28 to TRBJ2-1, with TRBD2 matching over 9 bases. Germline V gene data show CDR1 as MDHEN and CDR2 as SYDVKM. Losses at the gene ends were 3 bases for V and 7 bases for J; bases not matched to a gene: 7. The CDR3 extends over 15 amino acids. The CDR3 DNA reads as TGTGCCAGCAGTTTGCGGGGGGGCACCTGTAATGAGCAGTTCTTC. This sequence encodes CASSLRGGTCNEQFF.

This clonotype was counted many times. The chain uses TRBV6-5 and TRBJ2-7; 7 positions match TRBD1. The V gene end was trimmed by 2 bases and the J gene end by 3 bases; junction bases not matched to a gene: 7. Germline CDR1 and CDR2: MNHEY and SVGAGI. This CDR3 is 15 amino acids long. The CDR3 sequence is CASSYQRQGIYEQYF. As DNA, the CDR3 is TGTGCCAGCAGTTACCAACGACAGGGAATCTACGAGCAGTACTTC.

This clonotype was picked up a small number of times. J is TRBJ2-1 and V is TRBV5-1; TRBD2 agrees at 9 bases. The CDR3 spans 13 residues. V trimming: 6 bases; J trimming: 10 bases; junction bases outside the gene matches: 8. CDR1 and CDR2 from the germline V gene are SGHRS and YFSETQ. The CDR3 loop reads CASNGGGAEEQFF. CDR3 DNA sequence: TGCGCCAGCAACGGCGGGGGGGCAGAAGAGCAGTTCTTC.

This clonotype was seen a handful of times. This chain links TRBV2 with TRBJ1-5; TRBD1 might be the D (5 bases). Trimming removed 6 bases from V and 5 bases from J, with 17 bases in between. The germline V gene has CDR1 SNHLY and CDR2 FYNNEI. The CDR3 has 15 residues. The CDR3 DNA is TGTGCCAGCAGGGCCCGGGTAATAGGGGATCAGCCCCAGCATTTT. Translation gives CASRARVIGDQPQHF.

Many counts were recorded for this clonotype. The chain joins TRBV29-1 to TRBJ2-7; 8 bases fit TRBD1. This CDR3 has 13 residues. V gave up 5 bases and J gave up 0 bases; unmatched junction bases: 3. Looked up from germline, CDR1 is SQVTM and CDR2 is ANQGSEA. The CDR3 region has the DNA TGCAGCGTTAACAGGGGGAGCTCCTACGAGCAGTACTTC. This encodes CSVNRGSSYEQYF.

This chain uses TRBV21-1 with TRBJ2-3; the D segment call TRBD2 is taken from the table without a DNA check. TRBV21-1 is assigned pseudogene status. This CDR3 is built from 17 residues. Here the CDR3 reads CASSKREAGGPGDTQYF. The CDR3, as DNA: TGTGCCAGCAGCAAACGGGAAGCGGGGGGGCCAGGTGATACGCAGTATTTT.

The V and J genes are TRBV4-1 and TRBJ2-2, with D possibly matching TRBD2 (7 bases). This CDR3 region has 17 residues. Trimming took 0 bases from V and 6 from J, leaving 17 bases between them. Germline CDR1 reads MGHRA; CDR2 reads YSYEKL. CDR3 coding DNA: TGCGCCAGCAGCCAAGAGAGGGGGGGGCTTTGGCCCGGGGAGCTGTTTTTT. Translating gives CASSQERGGLWPGELFF.

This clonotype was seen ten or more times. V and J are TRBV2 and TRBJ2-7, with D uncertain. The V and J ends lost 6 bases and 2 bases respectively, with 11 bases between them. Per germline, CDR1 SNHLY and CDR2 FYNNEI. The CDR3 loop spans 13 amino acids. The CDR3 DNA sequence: TGTGCCAGCAGCAACGACATCACCTACGAGCAGTACTTC. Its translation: CASSNDITYEQYF.

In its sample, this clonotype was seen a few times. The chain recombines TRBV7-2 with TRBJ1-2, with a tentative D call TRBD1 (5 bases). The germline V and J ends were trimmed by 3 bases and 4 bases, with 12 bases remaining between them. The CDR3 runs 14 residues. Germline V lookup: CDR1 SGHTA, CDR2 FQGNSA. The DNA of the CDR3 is TGTGCCAGCAGCTTCAGGGTGCCGTCCTATGGCTACACCTTC. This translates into CASSFRVPSYGYTF.

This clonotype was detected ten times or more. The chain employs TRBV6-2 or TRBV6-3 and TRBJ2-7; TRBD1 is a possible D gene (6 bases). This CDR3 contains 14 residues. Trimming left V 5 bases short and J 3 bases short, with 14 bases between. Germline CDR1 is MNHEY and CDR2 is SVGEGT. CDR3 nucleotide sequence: TGTGCCAGCAGTAACGACAGGTTCTACTACGAGCAGTACTTC. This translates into CASSNDRFYYEQYF.

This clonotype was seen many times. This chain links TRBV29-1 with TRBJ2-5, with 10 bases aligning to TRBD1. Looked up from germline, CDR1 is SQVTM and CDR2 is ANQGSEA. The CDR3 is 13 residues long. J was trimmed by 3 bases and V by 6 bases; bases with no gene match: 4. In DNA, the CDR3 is TGCAGCGTGGGACAGGGGAGTAAAGAGACCCAGTACTTC. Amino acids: CSVGQGSKETQYF.

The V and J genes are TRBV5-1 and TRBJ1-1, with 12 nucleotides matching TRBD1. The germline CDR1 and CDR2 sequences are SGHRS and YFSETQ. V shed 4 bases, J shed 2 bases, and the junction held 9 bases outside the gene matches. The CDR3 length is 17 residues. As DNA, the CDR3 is TGCGCCAGCAGCGCGGGACAGGGGGCACCTTTTAACACTGAAGCTTTCTTT. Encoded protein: CASSAGQGAPFNTEAFF.

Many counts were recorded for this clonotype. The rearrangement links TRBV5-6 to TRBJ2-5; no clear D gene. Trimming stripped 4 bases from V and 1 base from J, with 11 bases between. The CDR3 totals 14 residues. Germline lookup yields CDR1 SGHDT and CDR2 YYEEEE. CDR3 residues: CASSAAGTQETQYF. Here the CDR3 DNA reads TGTGCCAGCAGCGCTGCCGGTACCCAAGAGACCCAGTACTTC.

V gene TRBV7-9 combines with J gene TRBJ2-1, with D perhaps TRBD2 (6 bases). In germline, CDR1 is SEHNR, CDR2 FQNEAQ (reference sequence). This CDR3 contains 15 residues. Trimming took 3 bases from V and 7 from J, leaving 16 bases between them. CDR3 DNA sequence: TGTGCCAGCAGCTTCGCTAGCGAGGGTAGGAATGAGCAGTTCTTC. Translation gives CASSFASEGRNEQFF. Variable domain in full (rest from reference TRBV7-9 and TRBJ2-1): DTGVSQNPRHKITKRGQNVTFRCDPISEHNRLYWYRQTLGQGPEFLTYFQNEAQLEKSRLLSDRFSAERPKGSFSTLEIQRTEQGDSAMYLCASSFASEGRNEQFFGPGTRLTVL.

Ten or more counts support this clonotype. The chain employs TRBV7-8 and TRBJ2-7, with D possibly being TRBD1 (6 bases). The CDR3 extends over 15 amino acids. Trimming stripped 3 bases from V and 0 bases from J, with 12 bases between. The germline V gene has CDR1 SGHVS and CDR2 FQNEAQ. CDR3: CASSFLRDTSYEQYF. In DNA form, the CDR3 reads TGTGCCAGCAGCTTCCTCCGGGACACCTCCTACGAGCAGTACTTC.

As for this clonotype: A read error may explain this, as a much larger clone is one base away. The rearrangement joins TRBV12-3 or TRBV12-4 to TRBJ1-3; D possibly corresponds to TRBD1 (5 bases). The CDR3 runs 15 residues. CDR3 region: CASSLGARSGNTRYF. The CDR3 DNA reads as TGTGCCAGCAGCCTAGGGGCCCGCTCTGGAAACACCAGATATTTT.

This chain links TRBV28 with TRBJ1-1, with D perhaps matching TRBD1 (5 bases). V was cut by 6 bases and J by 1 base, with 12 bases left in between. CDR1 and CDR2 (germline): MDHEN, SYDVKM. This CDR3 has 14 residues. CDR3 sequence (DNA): TGTGCCAGCAGCCCTGTCGACAGGAACACTGAAGCTTTCTTT. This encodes CASSPVDRNTEAFF.

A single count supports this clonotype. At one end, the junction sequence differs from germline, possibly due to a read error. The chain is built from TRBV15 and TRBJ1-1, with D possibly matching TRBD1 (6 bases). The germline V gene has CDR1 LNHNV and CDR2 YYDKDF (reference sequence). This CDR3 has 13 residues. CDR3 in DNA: TGTGCCTCCAGCAGAGGGGGGGGAGCTGAAGCTTTCTTT. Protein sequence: CASSRGGGAEAFF.

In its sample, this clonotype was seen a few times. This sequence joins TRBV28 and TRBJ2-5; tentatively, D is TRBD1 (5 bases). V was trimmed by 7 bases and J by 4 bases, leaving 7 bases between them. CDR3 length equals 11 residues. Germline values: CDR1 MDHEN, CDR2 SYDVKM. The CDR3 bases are TGTGCCAGCAATAGGGGAGAGACCCAGTACTTC. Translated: CASNRGETQYF.

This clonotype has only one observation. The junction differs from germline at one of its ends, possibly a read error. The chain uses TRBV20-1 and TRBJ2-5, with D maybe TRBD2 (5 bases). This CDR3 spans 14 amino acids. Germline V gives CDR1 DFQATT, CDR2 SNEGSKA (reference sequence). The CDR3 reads CSARSTGGQETQYF. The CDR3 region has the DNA TGCAGCGCTAGATCGACTGGCGGGCAAGAGACCCAGTACTTC.

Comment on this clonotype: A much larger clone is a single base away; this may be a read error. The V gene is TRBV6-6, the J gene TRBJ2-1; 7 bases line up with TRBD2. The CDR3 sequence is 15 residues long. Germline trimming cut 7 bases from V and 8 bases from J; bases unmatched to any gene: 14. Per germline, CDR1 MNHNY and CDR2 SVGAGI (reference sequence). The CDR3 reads CASIELAGAPHEQFF. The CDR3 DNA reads TGTGCCAGCATCGAGCTTGCGGGAGCCCCTCATGAGCAGTTCTTC.

The CDR3 sequence: CSASGRYAGRNTEAFF. DNA of the CDR3: TGCAGTGCTAGTGGGCGGTATGCAGGGAGGAACACTGAAGCTTTCTTT. The chain links TRBV20-1 to TRBJ1-1; possible D gene TRBD1, 5 bases. CDR1 is DFQATT, CDR2 SNEGSKA, per germline (reference sequence). The V and J ends lost 3 bases and 1 base respectively, with 18 bases between them. CDR3 length: 16 amino acids.

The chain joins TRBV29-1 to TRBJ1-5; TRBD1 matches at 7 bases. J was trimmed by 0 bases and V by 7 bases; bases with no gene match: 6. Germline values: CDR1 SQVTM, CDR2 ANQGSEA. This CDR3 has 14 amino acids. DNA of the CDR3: TGCAGCGCTAAGACAGGGTATAGCAATCAGCCCCAGCATTTT. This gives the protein CSAKTGYSNQPQHF.

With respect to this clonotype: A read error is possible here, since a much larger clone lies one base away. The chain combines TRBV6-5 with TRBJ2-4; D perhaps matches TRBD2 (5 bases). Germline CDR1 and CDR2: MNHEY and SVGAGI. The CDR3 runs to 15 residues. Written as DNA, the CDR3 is TGTACCACCACGGGCGAGGGTTTACCCAAAAACATTCAGTACTTC. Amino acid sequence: CTTTGEGLPKNIQYF.

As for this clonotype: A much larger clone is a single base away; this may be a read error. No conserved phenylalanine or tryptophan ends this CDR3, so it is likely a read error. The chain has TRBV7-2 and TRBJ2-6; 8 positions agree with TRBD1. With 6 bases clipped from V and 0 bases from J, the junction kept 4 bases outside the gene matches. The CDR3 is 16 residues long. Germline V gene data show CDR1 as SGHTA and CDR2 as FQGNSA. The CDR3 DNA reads TGTGCCAGCAGGTCCGGGACAGGCTCTGGGGCCAACGTCCTGACTGTC. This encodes CASRSGTGSGANVLTV.

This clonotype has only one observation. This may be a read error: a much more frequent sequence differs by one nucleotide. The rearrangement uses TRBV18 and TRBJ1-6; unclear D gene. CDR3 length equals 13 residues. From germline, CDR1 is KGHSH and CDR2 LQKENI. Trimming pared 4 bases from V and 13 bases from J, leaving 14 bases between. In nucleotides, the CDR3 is TGTGCCAGCTCACAGGGTACGTTTACGCCCCTCCACTTT. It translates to CASSQGTFTPLHF.

The CDR3 nucleotides are TGTGCCAGCAGCTTATGGGGAACGGGGTATGGCTACACCTTC. Amino acid sequence: CASSLWGTGYGYTF. This chain connects TRBV7-2 to TRBJ1-2; D gene ambiguous. Per germline, CDR1 SGHTA and CDR2 FQGNSA. Trimming removed 2 bases from V and 5 bases from J, with 12 bases in between. The CDR3 extends over 14 amino acids.